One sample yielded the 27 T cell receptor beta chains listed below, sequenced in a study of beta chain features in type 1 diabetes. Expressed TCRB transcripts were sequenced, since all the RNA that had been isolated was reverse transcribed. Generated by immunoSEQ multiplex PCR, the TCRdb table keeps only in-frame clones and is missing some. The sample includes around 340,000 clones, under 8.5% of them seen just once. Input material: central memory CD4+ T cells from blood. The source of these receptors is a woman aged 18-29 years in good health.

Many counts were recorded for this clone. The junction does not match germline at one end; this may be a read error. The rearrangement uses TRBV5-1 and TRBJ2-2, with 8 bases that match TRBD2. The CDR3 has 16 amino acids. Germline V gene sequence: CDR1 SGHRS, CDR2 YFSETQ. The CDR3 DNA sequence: TGCGCCAGCAGCTTTCAAGGTAGCGGGAACTCCGGGGAGCTGTTTTTT. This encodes CASSFQGSGNSGELFF.

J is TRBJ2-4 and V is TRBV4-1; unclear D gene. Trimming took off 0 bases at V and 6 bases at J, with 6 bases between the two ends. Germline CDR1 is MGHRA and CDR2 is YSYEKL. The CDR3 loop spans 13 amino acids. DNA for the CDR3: TGCGCCAGCAGCCAAGAGGGCCGAAACATTCAGTACTTC. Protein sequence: CASSQEGRNIQYF.

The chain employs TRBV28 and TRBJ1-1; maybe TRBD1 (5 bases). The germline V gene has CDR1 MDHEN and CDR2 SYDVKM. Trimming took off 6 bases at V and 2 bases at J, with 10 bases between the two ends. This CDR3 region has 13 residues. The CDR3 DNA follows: TGTGCCAGCAGGTGGACAAGAAACACTGAAGCTTTCTTT. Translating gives CASRWTRNTEAFF.

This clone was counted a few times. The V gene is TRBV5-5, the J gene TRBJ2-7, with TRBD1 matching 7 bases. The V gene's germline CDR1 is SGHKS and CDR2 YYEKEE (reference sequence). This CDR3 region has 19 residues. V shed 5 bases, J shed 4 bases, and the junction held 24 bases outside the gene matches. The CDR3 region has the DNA TGTGCCAGCAGGTTCGCCGGGACAGCACCCGGGACCAAACTATACGAGCAGTACTTC. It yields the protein CASRFAGTAPGTKLYEQYF.

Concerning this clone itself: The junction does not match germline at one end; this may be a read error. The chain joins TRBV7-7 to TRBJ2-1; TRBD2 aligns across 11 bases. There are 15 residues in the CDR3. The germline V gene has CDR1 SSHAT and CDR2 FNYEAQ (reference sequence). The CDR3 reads CASSPTSGEYNEQFF. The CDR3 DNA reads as TGTGCTAGCAGTCCGACTAGCGGGGAGTACAATGAGCAGTTCTTC.

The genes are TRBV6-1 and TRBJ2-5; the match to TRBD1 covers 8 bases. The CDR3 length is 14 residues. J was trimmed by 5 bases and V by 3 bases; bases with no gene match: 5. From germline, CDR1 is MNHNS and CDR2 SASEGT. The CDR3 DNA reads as TGTGCCAGCAGTGACAGGGGGCGATCGGAGACCCAGTACTTC. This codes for CASSDRGRSETQYF.

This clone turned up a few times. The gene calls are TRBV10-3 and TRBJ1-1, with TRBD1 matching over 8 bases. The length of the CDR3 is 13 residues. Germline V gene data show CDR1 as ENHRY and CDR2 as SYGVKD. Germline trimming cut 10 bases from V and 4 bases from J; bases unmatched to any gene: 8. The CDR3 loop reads CATQGAEITEAFF. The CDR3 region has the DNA TGTGCCACTCAGGGGGCTGAGATCACTGAAGCTTTCTTT.

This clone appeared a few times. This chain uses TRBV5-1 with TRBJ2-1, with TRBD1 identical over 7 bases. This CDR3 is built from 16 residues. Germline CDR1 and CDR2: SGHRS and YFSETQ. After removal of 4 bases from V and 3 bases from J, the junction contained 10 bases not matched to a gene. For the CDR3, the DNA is TGCGCCAGCAGCGTGGGGGACAGAACGTTCTACAATGAGCAGTTCTTC. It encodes CASSVGDRTFYNEQFF.

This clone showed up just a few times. The CDR3 DNA follows: TGCGCCAGCAGCCCAGGGGAGGGCCGGAATGAAAAACTGTTTTTT. It yields the protein CASSPGEGRNEKLFF. The chain carries TRBV5-1 and TRBJ1-4; weak D call: TRBD1 (6 bases). Trimming stripped 4 bases from V and 5 bases from J, with 15 bases between. The CDR3 totals 15 residues. Germline V CDR1 and CDR2: SGHRS, YFSETQ.

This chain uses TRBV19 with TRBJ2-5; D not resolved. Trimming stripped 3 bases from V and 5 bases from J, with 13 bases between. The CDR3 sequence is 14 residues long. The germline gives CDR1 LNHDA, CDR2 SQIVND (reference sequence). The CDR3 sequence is CASSMSVAVETQYF. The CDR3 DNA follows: TGTGCCAGTAGTATGAGCGTGGCAGTTGAGACCCAGTACTTC.

The CDR3 bases are TGCGCCAGCAGACGCCTACACTCGACAGTTAAAGAGACCCAGTACTTC. It is translated as CASRRLHSTVKETQYF. The gene calls are TRBV5-1 and TRBJ2-5, with a tentative D call TRBD1 (5 bases). Trimming took 5 bases from V and 3 from J, leaving 20 bases between them. The CDR3 runs 16 residues. In germline, CDR1 is SGHRS, CDR2 YFSETQ.

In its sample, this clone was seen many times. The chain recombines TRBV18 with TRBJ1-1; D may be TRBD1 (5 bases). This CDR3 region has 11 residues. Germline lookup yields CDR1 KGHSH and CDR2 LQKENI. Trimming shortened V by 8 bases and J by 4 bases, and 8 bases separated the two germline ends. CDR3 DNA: TGTGCCAGCGCAGGGTTCACTGAAGCTTTCTTT. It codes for CASAGFTEAFF.

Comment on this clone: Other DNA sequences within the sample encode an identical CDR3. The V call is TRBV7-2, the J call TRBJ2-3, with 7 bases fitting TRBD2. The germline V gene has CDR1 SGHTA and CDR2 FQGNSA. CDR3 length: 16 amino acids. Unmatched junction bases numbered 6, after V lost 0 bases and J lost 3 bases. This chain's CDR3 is CASSLAGGGRTDTQYF. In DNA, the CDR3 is TGTGCCAGCAGCTTAGCCGGCGGGGGTAGGACAGATACGCAGTATTTT. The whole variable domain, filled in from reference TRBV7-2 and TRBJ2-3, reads GAGVSQSPSNKVTEKGKDVELRCDPISGHTALYWYRQSLGQGLEFLIYFQGNSAPDKSGLPSDRFSAERTGGSVSTLTIQRTQQEDSAVYLCASSLAGGGRTDTQYFGPGTRLTVL.

CDR3 bases: TGTGCCAGCAGTTACGTGAGACAGGGACCCGCGTACTTC. Translated: CASSYVRQGPAYF. The V and J genes are TRBV6-6 and TRBJ2-5; TRBD1 matches at 7 bases. The length of the CDR3 is 13 residues. The trim removed 2 bases at V and 13 bases at J, leaving 10 bases unmatched. Germline V gene sequence: CDR1 MNHNY, CDR2 SVGAGI (reference sequence).

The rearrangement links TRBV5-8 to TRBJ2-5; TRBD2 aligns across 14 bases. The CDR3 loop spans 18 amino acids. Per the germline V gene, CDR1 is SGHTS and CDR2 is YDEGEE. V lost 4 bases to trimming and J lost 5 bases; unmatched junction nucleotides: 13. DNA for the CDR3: TGTGCCAGCAGCCCGCTTTACGGGACTAGCGGGAGTTTTGAGACCCAGTACTTC. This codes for CASSPLYGTSGSFETQYF.

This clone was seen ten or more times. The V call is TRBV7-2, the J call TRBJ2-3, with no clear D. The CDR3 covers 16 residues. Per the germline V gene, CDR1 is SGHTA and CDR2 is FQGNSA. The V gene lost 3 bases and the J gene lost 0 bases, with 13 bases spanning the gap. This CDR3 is CASSFVWMTSTDTQYF. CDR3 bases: TGTGCCAGCAGCTTTGTTTGGATGACTAGCACAGATACGCAGTATTTT.

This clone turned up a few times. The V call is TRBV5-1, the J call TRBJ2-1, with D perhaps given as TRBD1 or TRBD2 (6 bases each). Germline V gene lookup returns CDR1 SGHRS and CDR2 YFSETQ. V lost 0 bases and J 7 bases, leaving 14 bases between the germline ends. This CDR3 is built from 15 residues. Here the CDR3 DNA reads TGCGCCAGCAGCTTGGATGGGGGGCTCTTTAATGAGCAGTTCTTC. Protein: CASSLDGGLFNEQFF.

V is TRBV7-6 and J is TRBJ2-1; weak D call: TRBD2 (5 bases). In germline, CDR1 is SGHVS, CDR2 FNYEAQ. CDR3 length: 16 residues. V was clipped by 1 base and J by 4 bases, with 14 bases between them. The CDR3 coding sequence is TGTGCCAGCAGCTTAGAAGTCCTCCGGGATTACAATGAGCAGTTCTTC. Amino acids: CASSLEVLRDYNEQFF. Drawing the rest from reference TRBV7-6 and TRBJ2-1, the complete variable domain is GAGVSQSPRYKVTKRGQDVALRCDPISGHVSLYWYRQALGQGPEFLTYFNYEAQQDKSGLPNDRFSAERPEGSISTLTIQRTEQRDSAMYRCASSLEVLRDYNEQFFGPGTRLTVL.

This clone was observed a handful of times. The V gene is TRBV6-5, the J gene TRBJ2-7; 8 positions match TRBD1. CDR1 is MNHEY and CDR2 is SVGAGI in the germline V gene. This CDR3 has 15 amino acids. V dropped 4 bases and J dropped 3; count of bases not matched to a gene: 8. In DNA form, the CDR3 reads TGTGCCAGCAGTTCGTATGGACAGGGCGGCTACGAGCAGTACTTC. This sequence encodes CASSSYGQGGYEQYF.

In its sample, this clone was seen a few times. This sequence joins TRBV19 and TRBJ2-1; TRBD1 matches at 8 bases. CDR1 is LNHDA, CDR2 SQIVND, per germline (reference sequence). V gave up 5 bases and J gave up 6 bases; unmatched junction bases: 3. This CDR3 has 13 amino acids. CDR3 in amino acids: CASSVDRGNEQFF. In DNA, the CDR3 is TGTGCCAGTAGTGTCGACAGGGGCAATGAGCAGTTCTTC. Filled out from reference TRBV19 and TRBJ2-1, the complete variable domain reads DGGITQSPKYLFRKEGQNVTLSCEQNLNHDAMYWYRQDPGQGLRLIYYSQIVNDFQKGDIAEGYSVSREKKESFPLTVTSAQKNPTAFYLCASSVDRGNEQFFGPGTRLTVL.

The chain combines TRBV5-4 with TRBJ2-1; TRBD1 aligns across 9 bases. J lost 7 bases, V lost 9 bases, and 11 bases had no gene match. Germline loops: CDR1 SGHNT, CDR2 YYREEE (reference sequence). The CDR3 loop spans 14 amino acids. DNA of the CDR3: TGTGCCATCTCCGGGACAGGGTCGATGAATGAGCAGTTCTTC. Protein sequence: CAISGTGSMNEQFF.

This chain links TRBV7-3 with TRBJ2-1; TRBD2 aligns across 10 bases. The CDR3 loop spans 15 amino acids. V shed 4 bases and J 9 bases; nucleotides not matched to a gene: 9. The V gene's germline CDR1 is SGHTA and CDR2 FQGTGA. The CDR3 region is CASSSGLAVKSEQFF. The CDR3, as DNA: TGTGCCAGCAGCTCCGGACTAGCGGTTAAGAGTGAGCAGTTCTTC.

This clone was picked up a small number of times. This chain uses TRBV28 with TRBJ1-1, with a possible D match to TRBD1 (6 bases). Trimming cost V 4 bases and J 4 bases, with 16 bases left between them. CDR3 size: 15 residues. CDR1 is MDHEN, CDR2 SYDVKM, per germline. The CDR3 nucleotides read TGTGCCAGCAGTTATAGGGGGGCCGGGAGCACTGAAGCTTTCTTT. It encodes CASSYRGAGSTEAFF.

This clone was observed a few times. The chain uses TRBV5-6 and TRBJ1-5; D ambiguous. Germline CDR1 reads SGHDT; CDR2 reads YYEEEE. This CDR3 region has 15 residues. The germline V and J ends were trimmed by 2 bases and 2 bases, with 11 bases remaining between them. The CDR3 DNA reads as TGTGCCAGCAGCTTTTCTCCTAGGGGCAATCAGCCCCAGCATTTT. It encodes CASSFSPRGNQPQHF.

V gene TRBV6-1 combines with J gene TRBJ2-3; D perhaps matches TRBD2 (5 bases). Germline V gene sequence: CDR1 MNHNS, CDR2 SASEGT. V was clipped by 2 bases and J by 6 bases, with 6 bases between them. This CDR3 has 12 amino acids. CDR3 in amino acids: CASSETGDTQYF. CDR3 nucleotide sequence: TGTGCCAGCAGTGAAACGGGGGATACGCAGTATTTT.

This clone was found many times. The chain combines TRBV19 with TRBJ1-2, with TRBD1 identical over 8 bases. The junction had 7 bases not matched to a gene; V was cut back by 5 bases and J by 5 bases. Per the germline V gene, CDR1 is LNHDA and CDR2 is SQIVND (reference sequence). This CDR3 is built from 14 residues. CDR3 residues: CASSRKGQAYGYTF. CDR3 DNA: TGTGCCAGTAGTCGTAAGGGACAGGCTTATGGCTACACCTTC.

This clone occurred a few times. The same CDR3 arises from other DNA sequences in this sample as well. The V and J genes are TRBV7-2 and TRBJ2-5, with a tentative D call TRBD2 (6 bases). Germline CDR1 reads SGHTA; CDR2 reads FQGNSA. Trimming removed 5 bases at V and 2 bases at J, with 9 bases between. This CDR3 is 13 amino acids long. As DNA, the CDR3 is TGTGCCAGCAGCCCACTAGCACAAGAGACCCAGTACTTC. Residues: CASSPLAQETQYF.